This T cell receptor (beta chain) derives from a study of T cells in Graves' hyperthyroidism and ophthalmopathy. This clonotype was recorded many times. What was amplified from RNA transcripts were TCR beta CDR3 regions. A first-round RT-PCR of the TCR CDR3 used the HTBI primer set. TCRdb re-called the multiplex PCR reads through MiXCR, storing one row per CDR3 protein. This sample has roughly 380,000 distinct CDR3 sequences, with 12% to 15% found just once. Reasons for excluding patients were uncontrolled infection, other autoimmune disease, pregnancy or lactation. Orbital computed tomography and thyroid ultrasound, together with serum TRAb and thyroxine and clinical symptoms, were used for diagnoses. Material: blood. The receptor was isolated from a woman aged 18-29 years with Graves' hyperthyroidism.

CDR3 residues: CASSQAPSGLAGGRTDTQYF. The CDR3 DNA reads as TGTGCCAGCAGCCAAGCCCCCTCGGGACTAGCGGGGGGCCGCACAGATACGCAGTATTTT. The gene calls are TRBV3-1 and TRBJ2-3; 15 bases match TRBD2. J gave up 1 base and V 1 base, and 9 bases lay outside the gene matches. The V gene's germline CDR1 is LGHDT and CDR2 YNNKEL (reference sequence). The CDR3 has 20 amino acids.